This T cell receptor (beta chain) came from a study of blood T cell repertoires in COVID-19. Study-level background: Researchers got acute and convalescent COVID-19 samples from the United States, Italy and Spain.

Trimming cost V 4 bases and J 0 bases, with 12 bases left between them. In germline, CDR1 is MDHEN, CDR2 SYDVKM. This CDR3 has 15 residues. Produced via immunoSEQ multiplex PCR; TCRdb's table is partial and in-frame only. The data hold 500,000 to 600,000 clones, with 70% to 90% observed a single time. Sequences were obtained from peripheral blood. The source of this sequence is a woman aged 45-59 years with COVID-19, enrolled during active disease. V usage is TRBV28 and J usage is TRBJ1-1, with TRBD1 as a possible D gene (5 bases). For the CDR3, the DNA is TGTGCCAGCAGTTACGGGGGTCCAATGAACACTGAAGCTTTCTTT. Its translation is CASSYGGPMNTEAFF.